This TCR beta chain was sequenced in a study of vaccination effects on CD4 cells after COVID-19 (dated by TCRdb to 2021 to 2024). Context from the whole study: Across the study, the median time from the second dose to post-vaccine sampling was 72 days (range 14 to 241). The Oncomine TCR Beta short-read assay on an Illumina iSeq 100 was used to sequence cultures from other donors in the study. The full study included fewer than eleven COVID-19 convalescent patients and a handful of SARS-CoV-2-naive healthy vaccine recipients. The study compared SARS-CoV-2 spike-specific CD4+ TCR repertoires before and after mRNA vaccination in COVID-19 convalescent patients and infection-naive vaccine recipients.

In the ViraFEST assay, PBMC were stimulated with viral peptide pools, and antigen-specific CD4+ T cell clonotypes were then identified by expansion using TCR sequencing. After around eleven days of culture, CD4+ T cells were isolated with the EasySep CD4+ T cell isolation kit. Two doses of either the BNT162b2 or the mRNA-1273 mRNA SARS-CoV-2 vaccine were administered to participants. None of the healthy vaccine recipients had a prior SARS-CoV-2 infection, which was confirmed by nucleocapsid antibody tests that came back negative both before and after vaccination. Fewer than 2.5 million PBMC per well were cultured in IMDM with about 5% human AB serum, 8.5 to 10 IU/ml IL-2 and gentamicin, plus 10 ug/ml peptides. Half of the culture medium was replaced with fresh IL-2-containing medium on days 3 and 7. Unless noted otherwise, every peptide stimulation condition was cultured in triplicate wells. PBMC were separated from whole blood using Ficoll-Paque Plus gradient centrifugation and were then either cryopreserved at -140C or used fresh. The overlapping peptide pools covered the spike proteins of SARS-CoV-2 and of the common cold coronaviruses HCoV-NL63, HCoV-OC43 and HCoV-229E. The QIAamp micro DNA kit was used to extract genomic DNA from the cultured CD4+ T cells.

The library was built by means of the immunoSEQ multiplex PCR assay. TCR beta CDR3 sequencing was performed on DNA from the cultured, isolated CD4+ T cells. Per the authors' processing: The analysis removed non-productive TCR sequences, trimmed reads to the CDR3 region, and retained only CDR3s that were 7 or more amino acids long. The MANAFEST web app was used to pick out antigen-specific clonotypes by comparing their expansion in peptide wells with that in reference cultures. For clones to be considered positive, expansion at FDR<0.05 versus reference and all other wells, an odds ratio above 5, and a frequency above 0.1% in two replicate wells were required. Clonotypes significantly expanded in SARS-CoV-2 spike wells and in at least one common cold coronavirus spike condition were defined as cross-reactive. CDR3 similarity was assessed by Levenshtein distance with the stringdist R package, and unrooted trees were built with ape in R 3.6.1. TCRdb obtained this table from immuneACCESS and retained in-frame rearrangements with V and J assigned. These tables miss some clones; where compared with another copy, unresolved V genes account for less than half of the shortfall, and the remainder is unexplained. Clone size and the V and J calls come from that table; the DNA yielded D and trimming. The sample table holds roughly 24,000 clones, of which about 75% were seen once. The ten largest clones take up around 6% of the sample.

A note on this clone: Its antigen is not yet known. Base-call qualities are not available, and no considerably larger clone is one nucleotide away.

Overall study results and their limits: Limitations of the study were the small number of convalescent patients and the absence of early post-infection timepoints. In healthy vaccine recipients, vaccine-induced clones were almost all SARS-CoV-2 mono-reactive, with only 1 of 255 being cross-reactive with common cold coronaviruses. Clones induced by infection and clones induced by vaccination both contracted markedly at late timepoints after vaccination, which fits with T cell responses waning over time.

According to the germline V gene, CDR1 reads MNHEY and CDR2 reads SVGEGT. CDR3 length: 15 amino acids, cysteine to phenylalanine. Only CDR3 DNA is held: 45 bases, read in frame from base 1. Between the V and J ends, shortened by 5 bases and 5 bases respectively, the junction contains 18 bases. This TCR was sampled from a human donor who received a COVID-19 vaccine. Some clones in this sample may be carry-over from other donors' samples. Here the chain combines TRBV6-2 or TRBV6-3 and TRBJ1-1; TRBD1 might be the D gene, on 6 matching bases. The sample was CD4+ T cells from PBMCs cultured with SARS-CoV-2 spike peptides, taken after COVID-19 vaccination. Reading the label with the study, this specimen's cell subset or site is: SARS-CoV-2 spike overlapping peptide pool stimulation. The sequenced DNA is TGTGCCAGCAGTAGCCCTCAGGGGCGGGTAACTGAAGCTTTCTTT. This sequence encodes CASSSPQGRVTEAFF.